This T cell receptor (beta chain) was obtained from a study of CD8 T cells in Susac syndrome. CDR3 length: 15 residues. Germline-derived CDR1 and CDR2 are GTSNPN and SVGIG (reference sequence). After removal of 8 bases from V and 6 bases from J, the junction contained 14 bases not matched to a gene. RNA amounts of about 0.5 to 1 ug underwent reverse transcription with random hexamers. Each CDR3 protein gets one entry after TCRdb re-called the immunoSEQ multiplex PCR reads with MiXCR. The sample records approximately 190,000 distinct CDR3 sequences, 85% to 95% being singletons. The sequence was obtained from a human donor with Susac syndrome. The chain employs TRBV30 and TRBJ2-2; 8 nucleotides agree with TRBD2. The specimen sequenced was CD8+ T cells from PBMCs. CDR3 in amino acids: CAGTPFSGVAGELFF. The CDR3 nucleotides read TGTGCCGGAACCCCCTTTAGCGGGGTGGCCGGGGAGCTGTTTTTT.